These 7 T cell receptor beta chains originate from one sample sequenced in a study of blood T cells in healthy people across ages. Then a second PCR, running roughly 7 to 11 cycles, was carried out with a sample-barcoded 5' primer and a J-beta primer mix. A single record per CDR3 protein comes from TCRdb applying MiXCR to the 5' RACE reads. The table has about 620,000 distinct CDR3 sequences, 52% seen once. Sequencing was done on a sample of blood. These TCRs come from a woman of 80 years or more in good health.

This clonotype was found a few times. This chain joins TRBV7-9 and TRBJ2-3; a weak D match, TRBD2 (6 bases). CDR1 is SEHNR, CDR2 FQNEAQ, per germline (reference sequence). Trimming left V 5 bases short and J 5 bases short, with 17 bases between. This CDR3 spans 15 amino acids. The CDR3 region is CASSGRDSMGDTQYF. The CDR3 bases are TGTGCCAGCAGCGGCCGGGACTCCATGGGAGATACGCAGTATTTT.

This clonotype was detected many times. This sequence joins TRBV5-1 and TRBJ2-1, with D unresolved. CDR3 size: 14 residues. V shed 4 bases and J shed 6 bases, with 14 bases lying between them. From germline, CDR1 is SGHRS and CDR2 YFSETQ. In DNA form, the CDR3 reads TGCGCCAGCAGCCTGCACACCCCAGGCAATGAGCAGTTCTTC. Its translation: CASSLHTPGNEQFF.

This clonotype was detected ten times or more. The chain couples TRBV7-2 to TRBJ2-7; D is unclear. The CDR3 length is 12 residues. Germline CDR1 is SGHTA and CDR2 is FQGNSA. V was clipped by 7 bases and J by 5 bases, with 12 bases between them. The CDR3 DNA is TGTGCCAGCAACTTCCCCCCGAACGAGCAGTACTTC. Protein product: CASNFPPNEQYF. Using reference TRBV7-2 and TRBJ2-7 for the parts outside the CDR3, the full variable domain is GAGVSQSPSNKVTEKGKDVELRCDPISGHTALYWYRQSLGQGLEFLIYFQGNSAPDKSGLPSDRFSAERTGGSVSTLTIQRTQQEDSAVYLCASNFPPNEQYFGPGTRLTVT.

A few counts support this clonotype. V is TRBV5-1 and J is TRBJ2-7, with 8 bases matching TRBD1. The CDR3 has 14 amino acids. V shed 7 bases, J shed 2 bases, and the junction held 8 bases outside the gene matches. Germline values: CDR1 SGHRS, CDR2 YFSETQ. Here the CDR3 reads CASGPGQATYEQYF. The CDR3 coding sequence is TGCGCCAGCGGCCCGGGACAGGCAACCTACGAGCAGTACTTC.

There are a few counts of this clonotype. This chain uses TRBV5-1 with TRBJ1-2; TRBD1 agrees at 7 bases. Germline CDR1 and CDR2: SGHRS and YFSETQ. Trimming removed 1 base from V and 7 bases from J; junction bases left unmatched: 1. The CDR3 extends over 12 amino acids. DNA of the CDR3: TGCGCCAGCAGCTTGACAGGGGCTGGCTACACCTTC. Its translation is CASSLTGAGYTF.

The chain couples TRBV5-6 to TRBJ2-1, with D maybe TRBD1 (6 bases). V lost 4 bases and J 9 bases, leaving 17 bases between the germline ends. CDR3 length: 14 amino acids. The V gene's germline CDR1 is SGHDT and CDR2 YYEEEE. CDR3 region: CASSAQKQGGEQFF. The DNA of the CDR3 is TGTGCCAGCAGCGCCCAAAAACAGGGCGGTGAGCAGTTCTTC.

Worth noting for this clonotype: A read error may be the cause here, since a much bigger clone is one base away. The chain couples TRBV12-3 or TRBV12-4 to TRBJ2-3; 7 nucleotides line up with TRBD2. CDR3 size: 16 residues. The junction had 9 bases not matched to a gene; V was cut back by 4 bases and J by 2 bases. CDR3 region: CASSSWTRVTTDTQYF. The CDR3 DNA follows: TGTGCCAGCAGTTCCTGGACTAGAGTGACCACAGATACGCAGTATTTT.